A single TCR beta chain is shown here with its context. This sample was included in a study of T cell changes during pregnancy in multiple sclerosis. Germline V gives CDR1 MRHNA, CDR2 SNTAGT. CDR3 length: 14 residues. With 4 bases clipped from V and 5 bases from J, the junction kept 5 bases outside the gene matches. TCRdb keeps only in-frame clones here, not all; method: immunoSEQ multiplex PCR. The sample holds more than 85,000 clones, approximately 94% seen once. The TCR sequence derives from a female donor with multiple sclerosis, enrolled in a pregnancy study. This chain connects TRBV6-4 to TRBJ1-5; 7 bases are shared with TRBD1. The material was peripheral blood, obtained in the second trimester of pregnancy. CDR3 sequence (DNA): TGTGCCAGCAGTGTTTCGCAGGGGGATCAGCCCCAGCATTTT. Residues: CASSVSQGDQPQHF.